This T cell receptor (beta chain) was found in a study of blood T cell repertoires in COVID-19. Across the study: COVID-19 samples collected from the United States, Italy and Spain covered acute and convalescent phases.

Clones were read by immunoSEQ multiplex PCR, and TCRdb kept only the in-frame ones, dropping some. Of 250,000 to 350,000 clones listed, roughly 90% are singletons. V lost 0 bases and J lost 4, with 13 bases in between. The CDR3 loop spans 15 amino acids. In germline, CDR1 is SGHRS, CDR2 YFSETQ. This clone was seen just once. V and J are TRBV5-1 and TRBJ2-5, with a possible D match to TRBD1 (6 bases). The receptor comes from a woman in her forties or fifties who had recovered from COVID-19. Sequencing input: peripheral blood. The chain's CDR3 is CASSLAIGQPETQYF. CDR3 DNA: TGCGCCAGCAGCTTGGCCATCGGACAGCCAGAGACCCAGTACTTC.